This T cell receptor beta chain was recovered during a study of blood T cells in healthy people across ages. Next came a second PCR, run for about 6 to 12 cycles, which used a sample-barcoded 5' primer along with a J-beta primer mix. Every single cDNA molecule received a tag from a template-switch adaptor with 12 random nucleotides. In TCRdb, the 5' RACE reads were re-called with MiXCR into one record per CDR3 protein. The table records 1,800,000 or so distinct CDR3 sequences, roughly 43% of them present only once. This clonotype was seen a few times. Its antigen remains unknown. Study results and caveats: The study found TCR beta diversity correlated strongly with naive T cell percentage.

From germline, CDR1 is MNHNY and CDR2 SVGAGI (reference sequence). This CDR3 contains 16 residues. V lost 7 bases to trimming and J lost 4 bases; unmatched junction nucleotides: 14. The rearrangement uses TRBV6-6 and TRBJ2-5, with 8 bases matching TRBD2. The receptor was derived from a human donor in good health. The sequenced sample consisted of blood. In nucleotides, the CDR3 is TGTGCCAGCACCAAATCCCCGAGCGGGGGTTTAGAGACCCAGTACTTC. It translates to CASTKSPSGGLETQYF.